This passage covers 15 T cell receptor beta chains from one sample sequenced in a study of graft-versus-host responses after intestinal transplantation. Their antigens are not known. TCRdb's copy holds only in-frame clones and misses some; the assay was immunoSEQ multiplex PCR. Of fewer than 90,000 clones in the sample, approximately 94% were seen once. This specimen was unstimulated CD4+ T cells sorted from spleen or lymph node cells, taken before transplant. Every receptor here comes from a human donor who was the organ donor for an intestinal transplant.

This rearrangement joins TRBV6-1 to TRBJ1-5; 8 nucleotides agree with TRBD1. J was trimmed by 1 base and V by 7 bases; bases with no gene match: 6. Germline V gives CDR1 MNHNS, CDR2 SASEGT. The CDR3 has 15 residues. CDR3 sequence: CASTTGVPSNQPQHF. The CDR3, as DNA: TGTGCCAGCACGACAGGGGTACCAAGCAATCAGCCCCAGCATTTT.

The chain combines TRBV28 with TRBJ2-7, with TRBD1 as a possible D gene (6 bases). The CDR3 is made up of 16 amino acids. Per germline, CDR1 MDHEN and CDR2 SYDVKM. The V gene lost 2 bases and the J gene lost 1 base, with 15 bases spanning the gap. CDR3 loop: CASSLRQGIWSYEQYF. In DNA, the CDR3 is TGTGCCAGCAGTTTACGCCAGGGGATCTGGTCCTACGAGCAGTACTTC.

This clone was detected once. This chain links TRBV6-1 with TRBJ1-2, with a tentative D call TRBD1 (5 bases). Germline CDR1 MNHNS, CDR2 SASEGT. The CDR3 is made up of 14 amino acids. The V end lost 8 bases, the J end lost 4 bases, and 17 bases lay between the germline ends. The CDR3 nucleotides are TGTGCCAGCGGTCACTCGGGGGAAGTCTATGGCTACACCTTC. As protein: CASGHSGEVYGYTF.

A word on this clone: Relative to the germline gene, one junction end is altered; a read error may explain this. V and J are TRBV18 and TRBJ1-2, with D perhaps TRBD1 (5 bases). The CDR3 is 11 amino acids. Germline CDR1 reads KGHSH; CDR2 reads LQKENI. The CDR3: CASSAGYGHTF. The CDR3 DNA is TGTGCCAGCTCAGCAGGGTATGGCCACACCTTC.

The V call is TRBV28, the J call TRBJ2-7; TRBD1 matches at 8 bases. This CDR3 has 15 amino acids. The germline V gene has CDR1 MDHEN and CDR2 SYDVKM. The trim removed 4 bases at V and 3 bases at J, leaving 8 bases unmatched. CDR3 bases: TGTGCCAGCAGTTCAGGGGGCGGCCTTAACTACGAGCAGTACTTC. Translating gives CASSSGGGLNYEQYF.

The chain has TRBV21-1 and TRBJ1-4. TRBV21-1 is designated a pseudogene. This CDR3 has 14 amino acids. The DNA for the CDR3 is TGTGCCAGCAGCAAAGGAGGCGACGGTGAAAAACTGTTTTTT. Its protein is CASSKGGDGEKLFF.

This chain joins TRBV5-1 and TRBJ2-3, with D maybe TRBD2 (6 bases). V lost 4 bases and J lost 5, with 11 bases in between. CDR3 length: 13 amino acids. Germline CDR1 and CDR2: SGHRS and YFSETQ. CDR3 loop: CASSLVAEDTQYF. The CDR3 DNA follows: TGCGCCAGCAGCCTGGTAGCGGAAGATACGCAGTATTTT.

The gene calls are TRBV5-4 and TRBJ1-1, with 7 bases matching TRBD1. Germline V gene data show CDR1 as SGHNT and CDR2 as YYREEE (reference sequence). The CDR3 extends over 14 amino acids. V was pared by 5 bases and J by 2 bases, with 6 bases of the junction left unmatched. CDR3: CASSSGQINTEAFF. The CDR3 nucleotides read TGTGCCAGCAGTTCGGGACAGATAAACACTGAAGCTTTCTTT.

J is TRBJ1-1 and V is TRBV6-6; D may be TRBD1 (5 bases). Trimming took 5 bases from V and 1 from J, leaving 11 bases between them. The CDR3 is 14 residues long. CDR1 and CDR2 (germline): MNHNY, SVGAGI (reference sequence). The CDR3 reads CASSPGTANTEAFF. CDR3 bases: TGTGCCAGCAGTCCCGGGACGGCGAACACTGAAGCTTTCTTT.

The chain has TRBV5-6 and TRBJ1-6; D gene unclear. Per the germline V gene, CDR1 is SGHDT and CDR2 is YYEEEE. Trimming removed 0 bases at V and 6 bases at J, with 7 bases between. CDR3 length: 14 residues. In DNA, the CDR3 is TGTGCCAGCAGCTTGGAGGGTATTAATTCACCCCTCCACTTT. The encoded protein is CASSLEGINSPLHF.

The CDR3 loop is CASSEQGNTEAFF. In nucleotides, the CDR3 is TGTGCCAGCAGTGAGCAGGGTAACACTGAAGCTTTCTTT. V usage is TRBV6-1 and J usage is TRBJ1-1, with a weak D call TRBD1 (5 bases). Deletions cut 3 bases from V and 2 bases from J, with 7 bases between. Per the germline V gene, CDR1 is MNHNS and CDR2 is SASEGT. The CDR3 is 13 residues long.

The table lists this clone with a count of one. V gene TRBV5-6 combines with J gene TRBJ2-3, with D hard to call. The V and J ends lost 0 bases and 0 bases respectively, with 14 bases between them. Per germline, CDR1 SGHDT and CDR2 YYEEEE. The length of the CDR3 is 17 residues. CDR3 bases: TGTGCCAGCAGCTTGGTTAGTTATTTCGATAGCACAGATACGCAGTATTTT. Protein sequence: CASSLVSYFDSTDTQYF.

The chain has TRBV6-6 and TRBJ2-3; D is unresolved. V lost 2 bases and J 2 bases, leaving 5 bases between the germline ends. The CDR3 spans 13 residues. CDR1 MNHNY and CDR2 SVGAGI come from the germline V gene (reference sequence). CDR3 sequence reads: CASSYTDTDTQYF. The CDR3 DNA sequence: TGTGCCAGCAGTTACACAGACACAGATACGCAGTATTTT.

This rearrangement joins TRBV28 to TRBJ1-1, with TRBD1 matching over 7 bases. This CDR3 region has 14 residues. Germline CDR1 MDHEN, CDR2 SYDVKM. The V gene end was trimmed by 3 bases and the J gene end by 14 bases; junction bases not matched to a gene: 15. In DNA, the CDR3 is TGTGCCAGCAGTTTCGCGAGGGACAGCCCACTCGTCTTCTTT. Translating it yields CASSFARDSPLVFF.

The rearrangement uses TRBV9 and TRBJ2-3; D may be TRBD2 (5 bases). There are 15 residues in the CDR3. V was cut by 0 bases and J by 2 bases, with 10 bases left in between. Germline CDR1 is SGDLS and CDR2 is YYNGEE. CDR3 in amino acids: CASSVGWTVTDTQYF. The CDR3 DNA reads as TGTGCCAGCAGCGTAGGGTGGACTGTCACAGATACGCAGTATTTT. Filled out from reference TRBV9 and TRBJ2-3, the complete variable domain reads DSGVTQTPKHLITATGQRVTLRCSPRSGDLSVYWYQQSLDQGLQFLIQYYNGEERAKGNILERFSAQQFPDLHSELNLSSLELGDSALYFCASSVGWTVTDTQYFGPGTRLTVL.